The 30 T cell receptor beta chains in this list originate from one sample, sequenced in a study of cytomegalovirus exposure and HLA in healthy donors. In the PCR, 60 Vbeta and 13 Jbeta primers were used. Profiled with immunoSEQ multiplex PCR; TCRdb holds only in-frame clones, not every one. The sample holds 200,000 to 250,000 clones, around 80% seen once. Sequencing was done on a sample of PBMCs. All receptors come from a woman in her fifties or sixties in good health and CMV-seropositive.

This clone appeared a single time. The chain has TRBV6-5 and TRBJ2-6, with a possible D match to TRBD1 (5 bases). The germline gives CDR1 MNHEY, CDR2 SVGAGI. V lost 6 bases and J 4 bases, leaving 10 bases between the germline ends. This CDR3 region has 14 residues. The CDR3 bases are TGTGCCAGCAGGCCAGGGTTAGGGGCCAACGTCCTGACTTTC. Translated: CASRPGLGANVLTF.

The chain joins TRBV6-1 to TRBJ1-1; TRBD1 matches 8 bases. Germline assignment: CDR1 MNHNS and CDR2 SASEGT. The J segment lost 7 bases and the V segment lost 6 bases, leaving 10 bases of the junction unmatched. The CDR3 covers 14 residues. The CDR3: CASRTGDLNLEAFF. The CDR3 coding sequence is TGTGCCAGCAGGACAGGGGATCTCAACCTTGAAGCTTTCTTT.

The chain is built from TRBV7-3 and TRBJ2-3; TRBD2 is a possible D gene (5 bases). V was trimmed by 5 bases and J by 4 bases, leaving 10 bases between them. This CDR3 has 13 residues. From germline, CDR1 is SGHTA and CDR2 FQGTGA. The CDR3 spells CASSPSWADTQYF. DNA for the CDR3: TGTGCCAGCAGCCCTAGCTGGGCAGATACGCAGTATTTT.

This clone occurred once. This chain joins TRBV6-5 and TRBJ2-3; a possible D gene is TRBD2 (7 bases). The CDR3 contains 13 residues. Germline lookup yields CDR1 MNHEY and CDR2 SVGAGI. V lost 8 bases and J lost 7, with 16 bases in between. CDR3 loop: CASGPRGANTQYF. CDR3 nucleotide sequence: TGTGCCAGCGGCCCTCGGGGGGCGAATACGCAGTATTTT.

This clone was detected only once. The chain joins TRBV28 to TRBJ1-2, with D uncertain. This CDR3 is built from 14 residues. Trimming cost V 5 bases and J 2 bases, with 12 bases left between them. Germline CDR1 reads MDHEN; CDR2 reads SYDVKM. This CDR3 reads CASSQPDKNYGYTF. CDR3 nucleotide sequence: TGTGCCAGCAGTCAACCCGACAAGAACTATGGCTACACCTTC.

The rearrangement uses TRBV5-1 and TRBJ2-7, with 11 nucleotides matching TRBD2. Germline CDR1 reads SGHRS; CDR2 reads YFSETQ. V lost 3 bases, J lost 1 base, and 3 bases stayed unmatched. The CDR3 has 15 residues. The CDR3 bases are TGCGCCAGCAGCTCACTAGCGGGGGCGTCCTACGAGCAGTACTTC. It translates to CASSSLAGASYEQYF. The full variable domain, rest sourced from reference TRBV5-1 and TRBJ2-7, is KAGVTQTPRYLIKTRGQQVTLSCSPISGHRSVSWYQQTPGQGLQFLFEYFSETQRNKGNFPGRFSGRQFSNSRSEMNVSTLELGDSALYLCASSSLAGASYEQYFGPGTRLTVT.

As concerns this clone: Other DNA variants within this sample encode the same CDR3. This chain links TRBV9 with TRBJ2-7, with unresolved D. Germline V CDR1 and CDR2: SGDLS, YYNGEE. The V end lost 0 bases, the J end lost 1 base, and 8 bases lay between the germline ends. The CDR3 extends over 14 amino acids. In DNA form, the CDR3 reads TGTGCCAGCAGCGTAGATGGTCGGTCCTACGAGCAGTACTTC. Amino acids: CASSVDGRSYEQYF.

In DNA, the CDR3 is TGTGCCAGCAGCAGATCCGGGACAGCGGCTGGAAACACCATATATTTT. Translation gives CASSRSGTAAGNTIYF. This chain connects TRBV5-4 to TRBJ1-3; 7 nucleotides agree with TRBD1. Germline V lookup: CDR1 SGHNT, CDR2 YYREEE (reference sequence). CDR3 length: 16 residues. The V gene end was trimmed by 4 bases and the J gene end by 2 bases; junction bases not matched to a gene: 9. The variable domain in full, completed from reference TRBV5-4 and TRBJ1-3, reads ETGVTQSPTHLIKTRGQQVTLRCSSQSGHNTVSWYQQALGQGPQFIFQYYREEENGRGNFPPRFSGLQFPNYSSELNVNALELDDSALYLCASSRSGTAAGNTIYFGEGSWLTVV.

This chain joins TRBV19 and TRBJ2-1, with no clear D. The V and J ends lost 3 bases and 9 bases respectively, with 12 bases between them. The CDR3 spans 13 residues. Germline CDR1 and CDR2: LNHDA and SQIVND (reference sequence). CDR3 sequence reads: CASSMQIWSEQFF. DNA of the CDR3: TGTGCCAGTAGTATGCAGATCTGGAGTGAGCAGTTCTTC.

The rearrangement links TRBV7-2 to TRBJ2-2; a possible D gene is TRBD2 (5 bases). Per germline, CDR1 SGHTA and CDR2 FQGNSA. The CDR3 extends over 16 amino acids. Trimming left V 2 bases short and J 5 bases short, with 15 bases between. In nucleotides, the CDR3 is TGTGCCAGCAGCTTATGGTCGGGTGGCGGGACCGGGGAGCTGTTTTTT. Encoded protein: CASSLWSGGGTGELFF.

This chain uses TRBV19 with TRBJ1-2, with 8 nucleotides matching TRBD1. CDR3 length equals 16 residues. Germline values: CDR1 LNHDA, CDR2 SQIVND (reference sequence). V lost 5 bases and J lost 4; bases outside the gene matches: 12. CDR3 sequence (DNA): TGTGCCAGTAGTCCCCCCGGGACAGGAATTATCTATGGCTACACCTTC. Residues: CASSPPGTGIIYGYTF.

J is TRBJ2-4 and V is TRBV4-1, with TRBD2 as a possible D gene (6 bases). The V gene lost 3 bases and the J gene lost 0 bases, with 9 bases spanning the gap. The germline CDR1 and CDR2 sequences are MGHRA and YSYEKL. This CDR3 is built from 15 residues. CDR3: CASSQLGLAKNIQYF. The CDR3 DNA reads TGCGCCAGCAGCCAGCTGGGACTAGCCAAAAACATTCAGTACTTC.

The rearrangement uses TRBV7-9 and TRBJ1-2; weak D call: TRBD1 (6 bases). This CDR3 comprises 12 residues. The V gene lost 5 bases and the J gene lost 3 bases, with 7 bases spanning the gap. Germline V gene lookup returns CDR1 SEHNR and CDR2 FQNEAQ (reference sequence). CDR3 nucleotide sequence: TGTGCCAGCAGCCCAGGGGACTATGGCTACACCTTC. Encoded protein: CASSPGDYGYTF.

The chain is built from TRBV7-3 and TRBJ2-5, with unresolved D. The tail of the sequence fits TRBJ2-7 better, so the J call may be wrong. Germline V gene sequence: CDR1 SGHTA, CDR2 FQGTGA. CDR3 length equals 13 residues. The chain's CDR3 is CASSPPNSYEQYF. The CDR3 region has the DNA TGTGCCAGCAGCCCACCCAACTCCTACGAGCAGTACTTC.

The chain employs TRBV2 and TRBJ2-1, with TRBD2 matching over 10 bases. CDR1 is SNHLY and CDR2 is FYNNEI in the germline V gene. The CDR3 is made up of 15 amino acids. Trimming removed 4 bases from V and 7 bases from J; junction bases left unmatched: 7. The CDR3: CASSVQRGGPNEQFF. CDR3 DNA: TGTGCCAGCAGTGTTCAGCGGGGGGGCCCTAATGAGCAGTTCTTC. The entire variable domain, with the rest obtained from reference TRBV2 and TRBJ2-1, is as follows: EPEVTQTPSHQVTQMGQEVILRCVPISNHLYFYWYRQILGQKVEFLVSFYNNEISEKSEIFDDQFSVERPDGSNFTLKIRSTKLEDSAMYFCASSVQRGGPNEQFFGPGTRLTVL.

V and J are TRBV6-4 and TRBJ1-1; tentatively, D is TRBD1 (5 bases). The CDR3 extends over 13 amino acids. Germline lookup yields CDR1 MRHNA and CDR2 SNTAGT. The V and J ends lost 2 bases and 5 bases respectively, with 9 bases between them. The CDR3 reads CASSDRGGTEAFF. As DNA, the CDR3 is TGTGCCAGCAGTGACAGGGGTGGAACTGAAGCTTTCTTT.

The chain has TRBV5-4 and TRBJ2-7, with TRBD2 matching 9 bases. V gave up 4 bases and J gave up 6 bases; unmatched junction bases: 11. The germline gives CDR1 SGHNT, CDR2 YYREEE (reference sequence). The CDR3 spans 15 residues. The CDR3 coding sequence is TGTGCCAGCAGCGCGGGGGGGGCCCAGGGTAGCGAGCAGTACTTC. This gives the protein CASSAGGAQGSEQYF.

The chain links TRBV11-2 to TRBJ1-2; D gene unclear. The CDR3 is 17 amino acids. Trimming took 6 bases from V and 0 from J, leaving 20 bases between them. The germline V gene encodes CDR1 SGHAT and CDR2 FQNNGV. CDR3 bases: TGTGCCAGCAGTACCGTATGGCAGACTACCCCTAACTATGGCTACACCTTC. Encoded protein: CASSTVWQTTPNYGYTF.

The chain has TRBV6-5 and TRBJ1-2; 7 bases line up with TRBD1. CDR1 is MNHEY and CDR2 is SVGAGI in the germline V gene. The V and J ends lost 5 bases and 8 bases, in that order; junction bases with no gene match: 14. The CDR3 consists of 15 residues. The CDR3 is CASSRSSGGLGGYTF. The CDR3, as DNA: TGTGCCAGCAGTAGAAGCTCAGGGGGATTGGGGGGCTACACCTTC.

This chain joins TRBV7-2 and TRBJ1-2, with TRBD1 as a possible D gene (5 bases). This CDR3 is 15 amino acids long. Germline V lookup: CDR1 SGHTA, CDR2 FQGNSA. Trimming removed 1 base at V and 6 bases at J, with 15 bases between. CDR3 sequence reads: CASSLVSGRGDGYTF. For the CDR3, the DNA is TGTGCCAGCAGCTTAGTTTCAGGGCGAGGCGATGGCTACACCTTC.

V is TRBV5-1 and J is TRBJ2-1; D is perhaps TRBD2 (6 bases). Deletions cut 4 bases from V and 16 bases from J, with 18 bases between. The CDR3 spans 12 residues. Germline V lookup: CDR1 SGHRS, CDR2 YFSETQ. In nucleotides, the CDR3 is TGCGCCAGCAGCCCTCTACGGGGGTCGGGATTCTTC. Its protein is CASSPLRGSGFF.

The chain recombines TRBV10-3 with TRBJ2-1, with D uncertain. CDR1 ENHRY and CDR2 SYGVKD come from the germline V gene. The CDR3 is 14 residues long. V lost 4 bases and J lost 3, with 10 bases in between. CDR3 in DNA: TGTGCCATCAGTGGTTCCGTACTCTACAATGAGCAGTTCTTC. Translating it yields CAISGSVLYNEQFF.

The chain recombines TRBV27 with TRBJ1-2, with TRBD1 as a possible D gene (6 bases). V lost 5 bases and J lost 4, with 14 bases in between. Per germline, CDR1 MNHEY and CDR2 SMNVEV (reference sequence). The CDR3 is made up of 14 amino acids. The CDR3 DNA reads TGTGCCAGCAGTCCATTCGAGACAGGCTATGGCTACACCTTC. Amino acid sequence: CASSPFETGYGYTF.

The J gene is TRBJ2-2, the V gene TRBV7-9; D ambiguous. The CDR3 runs 14 residues. The V end lost 4 bases, the J end lost 1 base, and 7 bases lay between the germline ends. In germline, CDR1 is SEHNR, CDR2 FQNEAQ (reference sequence). As DNA, the CDR3 is TGTGCCAGCAGCTCTTCAGGGAACACCGGGGAGCTGTTTTTT. Its protein product is CASSSSGNTGELFF.

The J gene is TRBJ1-2, the V gene TRBV30; tentatively, D is TRBD1 (6 bases). The V end lost 4 bases, the J end lost 3 bases, and 18 bases lay between the germline ends. The length of the CDR3 is 15 residues. CDR1 is GTSNPN, CDR2 SVGIG, per germline (reference sequence). This CDR3 is CAWNRPGQSYYGYTF. In nucleotides, the CDR3 is TGTGCCTGGAACCGTCCAGGACAGAGTTACTATGGCTACACCTTC.

This sequence joins TRBV10-3 and TRBJ2-1; TRBD2 agrees at 8 bases. The CDR3 spans 16 residues. The ends lost 4 bases at V and 4 bases at J; junction bases unmatched: 9. CDR1 ENHRY and CDR2 SYGVKD come from the germline V gene. This CDR3 reads CAISGGSGGPYNEQFF. The CDR3 nucleotides read TGTGCCATCAGTGGCGGGAGCGGGGGACCGTACAATGAGCAGTTCTTC.

This chain uses TRBV19 with TRBJ2-5; possibly TRBD2 for D (5 bases). Germline CDR1 LNHDA, CDR2 SQIVND (reference sequence). This CDR3 spans 14 amino acids. The germline V and J ends were trimmed by 6 bases and 5 bases, with 16 bases remaining between them. The CDR3 loop is CASSFCLRGETQYF. The DNA of the CDR3 is TGTGCCAGTAGCTTTTGCTTGAGAGGGGAGACCCAGTACTTC.

This clone came up a few times. J is TRBJ1-1 and V is TRBV27; TRBD1 matches 8 bases. The CDR3 has 14 residues. The germline V gene has CDR1 MNHEY and CDR2 SMNVEV (reference sequence). The V segment lost 6 bases and the J segment 0 bases; nucleotides outside the gene matches: 3. The CDR3 nucleotides read TGTGCCAGCAGAGACAGGGGCATGAACACTGAAGCTTTCTTT. Amino acid sequence: CASRDRGMNTEAFF.

The V and J genes are TRBV7-9 and TRBJ1-4; D is perhaps TRBD1 (5 bases). Trimming took off 1 base at V and 17 bases at J, with 23 bases between the two ends. The length of the CDR3 is 15 residues. Germline V gene data show CDR1 as SEHNR and CDR2 as FQNEAQ (reference sequence). The DNA for the CDR3 is TGTGCCAGCAGCTTAGGAGGCCCTCCCGGGGGTTCCGGATTTTTT. Translation gives CASSLGGPPGGSGFF. The full variable domain, its missing parts supplied by reference TRBV7-9 and TRBJ1-4, is DTGVSQNPRHKITKRGQNVTFRCDPISEHNRLYWYRQTLGQGPEFLTYFQNEAQLEKSRLLSDRFSAERPKGSFSTLEIQRTEQGDSAMYLCASSLGGPPGGSGFFGSGTQLSVL.

V usage is TRBV19 and J usage is TRBJ1-3; D is possibly TRBD1 (6 bases). This CDR3 is built from 14 residues. The V end was cut by 10 bases, the J end by 4 bases, with 17 bases between. The germline gives CDR1 LNHDA, CDR2 SQIVND (reference sequence). Here the CDR3 reads CATTDSARGNTIYF. The DNA of the CDR3 is TGTGCCACTACGGACAGCGCGCGGGGAAACACCATATATTTT.